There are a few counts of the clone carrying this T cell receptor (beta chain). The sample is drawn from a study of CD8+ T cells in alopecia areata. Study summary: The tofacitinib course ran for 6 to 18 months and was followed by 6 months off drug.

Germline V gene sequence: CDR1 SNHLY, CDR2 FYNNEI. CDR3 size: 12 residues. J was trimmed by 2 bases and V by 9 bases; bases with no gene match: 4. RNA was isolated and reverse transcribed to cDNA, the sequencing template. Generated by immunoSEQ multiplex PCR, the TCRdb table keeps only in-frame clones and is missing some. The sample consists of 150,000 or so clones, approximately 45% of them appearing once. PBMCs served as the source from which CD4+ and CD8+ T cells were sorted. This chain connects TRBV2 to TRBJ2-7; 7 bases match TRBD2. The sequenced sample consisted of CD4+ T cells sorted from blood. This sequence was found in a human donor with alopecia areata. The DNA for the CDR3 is TGTGCCAGTACTAGCGATACCTACGAGCAGTACTTC. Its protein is CASTSDTYEQYF.